Each of the 18 T cell receptor beta chains below was sequenced from the same sample in a study of Ad26.COV2.S vaccination and SARS-CoV-2 variants. Noted treatment: around 19 received Ad26.COV2.S at low or high dose, single or two shots; 5 received placebo; per-sample allocation not given. Material that was analyzed had been drawn on day 63 after the first vaccine or placebo injection. Sequencing was performed with immunoSEQ multiplex PCR; in TCRdb, only in-frame clones are kept and a portion is missing. The sample shows fewer than 900,000 clones, roughly nine tenths of them seen only once. The material sequenced was peripheral blood, taken in a trial of Ad26.COV2.S vaccine versus placebo. These TCRs come from a person aged 18-60 years who received the Ad26.COV2.S COVID-19 vaccine or a placebo.

CDR3 protein: CATSRDLEVSNQPQHF. The CDR3 nucleotides are TGTGCCACCAGCAGAGATCTCGAGGTGAGCAATCAGCCCCAGCATTTT. The V call is TRBV15, the J call TRBJ1-5; D gene ambiguous. V shed 0 bases and J shed 1 base, with 10 bases lying between them. This CDR3 is built from 16 residues. CDR1 is LNHNV and CDR2 is YYDKDF in the germline V gene (reference sequence).

In DNA, the CDR3 is TGTGCCAGCAGCGAGACAGGGGCCTTTAGAGCTTTCTTT. Translated, it gives CASSETGAFRAFF. The chain uses TRBV2 and TRBJ1-1; 8 bases agree with TRBD1. Germline assignment: CDR1 SNHLY and CDR2 FYNNEI. Trimming removed 6 bases from V and 10 bases from J; junction bases left unmatched: 10. The CDR3 has 13 amino acids.

The chain uses TRBV5-4 and TRBJ2-2; 7 bases match TRBD2. With 5 bases clipped from V and 0 bases from J, the junction kept 4 bases outside the gene matches. Germline V CDR1 and CDR2: SGHNT, YYREEE (reference sequence). The CDR3 spans 15 residues. The chain's CDR3 is CASRRGYPNTGELFF. In DNA form, the CDR3 reads TGTGCCAGCAGGCGGGGGTATCCGAACACCGGGGAGCTGTTTTTT. The variable domain in full, completed from reference TRBV5-4 and TRBJ2-2, reads ETGVTQSPTHLIKTRGQQVTLRCSSQSGHNTVSWYQQALGQGPQFIFQYYREEENGRGNFPPRFSGLQFPNYSSELNVNALELDDSALYLCASRRGYPNTGELFFGEGSRLTVL.

The rearrangement joins TRBV19 to TRBJ1-2, with D unresolved. CDR3 length equals 11 residues. Germline CDR1 reads LNHDA; CDR2 reads SQIVND (reference sequence). The V end lost 5 bases, the J end lost 3 bases, and 4 bases lay between the germline ends. The CDR3 here is CASSGDYGYTF. CDR3 DNA: TGTGCCAGTAGTGGCGACTATGGCTACACCTTC. Based on the CDR3 plus reference TRBV19 and TRBJ1-2, the full variable domain is DGGITQSPKYLFRKEGQNVTLSCEQNLNHDAMYWYRQDPGQGLRLIYYSQIVNDFQKGDIAEGYSVSREKKESFPLTVTSAQKNPTAFYLCASSGDYGYTFGSGTRLTVV.

This clone was counted only a few times. The rearrangement uses TRBV19 and TRBJ1-1; the D gene is possibly TRBD1 (5 bases). The ends were cut back, 3 bases at V and 6 bases at J, with 14 bases in the middle. The CDR3 length is 14 residues. CDR1 is LNHDA and CDR2 is SQIVND in the germline V gene (reference sequence). The CDR3 reads CASSIAGSVAEAFF. DNA of the CDR3: TGTGCCAGTAGTATCGCAGGGTCTGTGGCTGAAGCTTTCTTT.

The V call is TRBV11-3, the J call TRBJ2-1; 10 bases line up with TRBD1. The germline V gene has CDR1 SGHNT and CDR2 YENEEA. Unmatched junction bases numbered 4, after V lost 1 base and J lost 4 bases. The CDR3 loop spans 16 amino acids. CDR3 bases: TGTGCCAGCAGCTTAGGTGGGGGACAGGGGTACAATGAGCAGTTCTTC. This sequence encodes CASSLGGGQGYNEQFF.

The rearrangement joins TRBV30 to TRBJ2-7, with D uncertain. V shed 1 base and J shed 3 bases, with 7 bases lying between them. The germline CDR1 and CDR2 sequences are GTSNPN and SVGIG (reference sequence). This CDR3 region has 12 residues. The CDR3 sequence: CAWSETDYEQYF. Written as DNA, the CDR3 is TGTGCCTGGAGTGAAACCGACTACGAGCAGTACTTC.

Only a few counts were recorded for this clone. The V gene is TRBV11-2, the J gene TRBJ1-2; no firm D call. The CDR3 has 14 amino acids. CDR1 is SGHAT and CDR2 is FQNNGV in the germline V gene. V lost 0 bases and J lost 4, with 9 bases in between. The CDR3 DNA is TGTGCCAGCAGCTTAGAAGTACAGTCCTATGGCTACACCTTC. Amino acid sequence: CASSLEVQSYGYTF.

J is TRBJ1-1 and V is TRBV5-1; D not certain. Trimming cost V 4 bases and J 1 base, with 11 bases left between them. The CDR3 totals 14 residues. Germline V lookup: CDR1 SGHRS, CDR2 YFSETQ. The CDR3 DNA reads TGCGCCAGCAGCCCGGCACACCCGAACACTGAAGCTTTCTTT. It encodes CASSPAHPNTEAFF.

The chain employs TRBV5-1 and TRBJ1-1; D unresolved. This CDR3 spans 15 amino acids. Trimming removed 0 bases at V and 1 base at J, with 10 bases between. From germline, CDR1 is SGHRS and CDR2 YFSETQ. The CDR3 is CASSLDTWPNTEAFF. CDR3 bases: TGCGCCAGCAGCTTGGATACGTGGCCGAACACTGAAGCTTTCTTT.

This clone occurred once. The chain has TRBV6-5 and TRBJ1-1, with D hard to call. The length of the CDR3 is 15 residues. V lost 4 bases, J lost 3 bases, and 15 bases lay in between. The germline V gene has CDR1 MNHEY and CDR2 SVGAGI. The CDR3 spells CASSSSMGGHTEAFF. In DNA, the CDR3 is TGTGCCAGCAGTTCATCCATGGGAGGGCACACTGAAGCTTTCTTT.

The rearrangement uses TRBV10-3 and TRBJ1-2, with no clear D. V was cut by 8 bases and J by 4 bases, with 11 bases left in between. CDR1 ENHRY and CDR2 SYGVKD come from the germline V gene. CDR3 length equals 12 residues. The CDR3 coding sequence is TGTGCCATCCCAAGCTCTGGCTATGGCTACACCTTC. Translating gives CAIPSSGYGYTF.

This clone was seen just once. The rearrangement joins TRBV20-1 to TRBJ2-3; D is perhaps TRBD1 or TRBD2 (6 bases each). V was trimmed by 3 bases and J by 3 bases, leaving 22 bases between them. The CDR3 has 17 residues. Germline V gene lookup returns CDR1 DFQATT and CDR2 SNEGSKA (reference sequence). The CDR3 region is CSASIIRGPNPTDTQYF. The CDR3 DNA is TGCAGTGCTAGTATCATACGGGGGCCCAACCCTACAGATACGCAGTATTTT.

On this clone itself: A read error may account for a junction end that differs from germline. The rearrangement uses TRBV18 and TRBJ2-7, with D perhaps TRBD2 (5 bases). Germline V gene lookup returns CDR1 KGHSH and CDR2 LQKENI. CDR3 length: 14 amino acids. The CDR3 is CASSPFGLSDEQYF. The CDR3 DNA reads as TGTGCCAGCTCACCGTTCGGACTCTCCGACGAGCAGTACTTC.

This clone was found a few times. The chain employs TRBV6-2 or TRBV6-3 and TRBJ2-1; TRBD2 matches 14 bases. Per the germline V gene, CDR1 is MNHEY and CDR2 is SVGEGT. The V and J ends lost 7 bases and 0 bases, in that order; junction bases with no gene match: 5. The CDR3 is 17 amino acids. The CDR3 here is CASTPGTSGSSYNEQFF. In DNA, the CDR3 is TGTGCCAGCACCCCCGGGACTAGCGGGAGCTCCTACAATGAGCAGTTCTTC.

V and J are TRBV6-4 and TRBJ2-3, with 9 bases that match TRBD2. Germline-derived CDR1 and CDR2 are MRHNA and SNTAGT. J lost 7 bases, V lost 4 bases, and 12 bases had no gene match. There are 16 residues in the CDR3. The CDR3 loop is CASSAGTSLLRNTQYF. The DNA of the CDR3 is TGTGCCAGCAGTGCAGGGACTAGCCTACTTCGAAATACGCAGTATTTT.

This chain uses TRBV2 with TRBJ2-7, with 8 bases matching TRBD1. The germline V gene has CDR1 SNHLY and CDR2 FYNNEI. V lost 6 bases and J lost 0; bases outside the gene matches: 4. The CDR3 contains 14 residues. CDR3 DNA: TGTGCCAGCAGAGGACAGGGCAGCTCCTACGAGCAGTACTTC. Its protein product is CASRGQGSSYEQYF. The entire variable domain, with the rest obtained from reference TRBV2 and TRBJ2-7, is as follows: EPEVTQTPSHQVTQMGQEVILRCVPISNHLYFYWYRQILGQKVEFLVSFYNNEISEKSEIFDDQFSVERPDGSNFTLKIRSTKLEDSAMYFCASRGQGSSYEQYFGPGTRLTVT.

In the case of this clone: Other DNA sequences in this specimen translate into the identical CDR3. This chain uses TRBV12-3 or TRBV12-4 with TRBJ1-2; a possible D gene is TRBD1 (5 bases). This CDR3 has 13 residues. Trimming took 6 bases from V and 3 from J, leaving 11 bases between them. The CDR3 loop reads CASRDTGDYGYTF. DNA for the CDR3: TGTGCCAGCAGAGATACAGGAGACTATGGCTACACCTTC.